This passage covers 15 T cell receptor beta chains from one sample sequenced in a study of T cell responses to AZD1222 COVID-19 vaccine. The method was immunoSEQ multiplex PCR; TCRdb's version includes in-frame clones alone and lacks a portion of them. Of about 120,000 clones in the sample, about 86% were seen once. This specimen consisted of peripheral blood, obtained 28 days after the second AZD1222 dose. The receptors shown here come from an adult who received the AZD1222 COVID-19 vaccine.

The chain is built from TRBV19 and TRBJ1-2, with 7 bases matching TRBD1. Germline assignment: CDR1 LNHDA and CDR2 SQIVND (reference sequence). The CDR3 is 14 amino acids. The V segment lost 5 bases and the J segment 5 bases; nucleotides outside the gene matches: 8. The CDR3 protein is CASSGQVQGYGYTF. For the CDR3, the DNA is TGTGCCAGTAGTGGACAGGTTCAAGGGTATGGCTACACCTTC. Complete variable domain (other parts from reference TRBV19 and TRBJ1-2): DGGITQSPKYLFRKEGQNVTLSCEQNLNHDAMYWYRQDPGQGLRLIYYSQIVNDFQKGDIAEGYSVSREKKESFPLTVTSAQKNPTAFYLCASSGQVQGYGYTFGSGTRLTVV.

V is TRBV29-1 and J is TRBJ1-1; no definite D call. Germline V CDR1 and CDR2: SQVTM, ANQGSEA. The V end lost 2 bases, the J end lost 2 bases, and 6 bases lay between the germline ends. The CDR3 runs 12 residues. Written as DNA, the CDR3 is TGCAGCGTTGAATCACCCAACACTGAAGCTTTCTTT. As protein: CSVESPNTEAFF.

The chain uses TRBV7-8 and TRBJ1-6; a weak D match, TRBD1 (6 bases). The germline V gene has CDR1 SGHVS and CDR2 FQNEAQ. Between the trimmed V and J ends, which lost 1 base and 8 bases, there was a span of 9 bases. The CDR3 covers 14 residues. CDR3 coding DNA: TGTGCCAGCAGCTTAGAGAGGGGGTATTCACCCCTCCACTTT. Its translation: CASSLERGYSPLHF.

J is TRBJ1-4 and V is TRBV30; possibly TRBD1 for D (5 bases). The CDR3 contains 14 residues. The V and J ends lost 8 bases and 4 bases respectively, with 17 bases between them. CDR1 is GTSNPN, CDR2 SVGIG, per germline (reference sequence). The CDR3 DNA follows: TGTGCCGCCGGTAGAGGCCAGGGTAATGAAAAACTGTTTTTT. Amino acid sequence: CAAGRGQGNEKLFF.

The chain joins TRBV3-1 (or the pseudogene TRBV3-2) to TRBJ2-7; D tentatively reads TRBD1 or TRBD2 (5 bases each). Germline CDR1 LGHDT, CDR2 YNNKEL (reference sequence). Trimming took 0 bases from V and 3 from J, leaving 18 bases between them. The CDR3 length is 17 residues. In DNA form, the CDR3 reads TGTGCCAGCAGCCAAGAATTGGGTGCCGGGGCAAGCTACGAGCAGTACTTC. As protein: CASSQELGAGASYEQYF.

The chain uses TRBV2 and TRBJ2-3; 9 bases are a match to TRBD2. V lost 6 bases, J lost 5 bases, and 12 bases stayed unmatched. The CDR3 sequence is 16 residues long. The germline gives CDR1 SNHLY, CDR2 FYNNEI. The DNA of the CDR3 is TGTGCCAGCAGGGGTCACAGGCGGGGGGGCGTAGATACGCAGTATTTT. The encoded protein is CASRGHRRGGVDTQYF.

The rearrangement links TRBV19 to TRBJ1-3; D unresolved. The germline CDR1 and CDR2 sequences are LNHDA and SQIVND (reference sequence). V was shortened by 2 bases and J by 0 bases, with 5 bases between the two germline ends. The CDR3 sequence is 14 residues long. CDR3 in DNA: TGTGCCAGTAGTATAACGGGCTCTGGAAACACCATATATTTT. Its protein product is CASSITGSGNTIYF.

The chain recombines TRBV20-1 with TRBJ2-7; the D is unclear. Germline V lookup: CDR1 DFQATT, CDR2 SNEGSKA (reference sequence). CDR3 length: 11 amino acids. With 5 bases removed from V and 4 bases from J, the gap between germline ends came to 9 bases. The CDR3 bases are TGCAGTGCTGAACAGCAATACGAGCAGTACTTC. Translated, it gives CSAEQQYEQYF.

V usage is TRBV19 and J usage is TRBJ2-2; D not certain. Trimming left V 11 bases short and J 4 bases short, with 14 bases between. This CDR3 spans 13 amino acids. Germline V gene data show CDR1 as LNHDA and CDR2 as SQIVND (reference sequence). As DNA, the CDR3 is TGTGCCGCAAAGGGTGGTATCACCGGGGAGCTGTTTTTT. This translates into CAAKGGITGELFF.

The CDR3 protein is CASSLGARNQPQHF. The CDR3 DNA sequence: TGTGCCAGCAGCCTAGGGGCGCGCAATCAGCCCCAGCATTTT. The V gene is TRBV6-2 or TRBV6-3, the J gene TRBJ1-5; tentative D call: TRBD1 (5 bases). Trimming removed 6 bases at V and 2 bases at J, with 11 bases between. CDR1 MNHEY and CDR2 SVGEGT come from the germline V gene. The CDR3 is 14 residues long.

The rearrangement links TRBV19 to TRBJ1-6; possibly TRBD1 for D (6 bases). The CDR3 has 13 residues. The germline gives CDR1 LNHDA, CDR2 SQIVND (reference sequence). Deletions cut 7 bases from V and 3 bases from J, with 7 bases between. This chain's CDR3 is CASKDSYNSPLHF. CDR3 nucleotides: TGTGCCAGTAAGGACAGCTATAATTCACCCCTCCACTTT.

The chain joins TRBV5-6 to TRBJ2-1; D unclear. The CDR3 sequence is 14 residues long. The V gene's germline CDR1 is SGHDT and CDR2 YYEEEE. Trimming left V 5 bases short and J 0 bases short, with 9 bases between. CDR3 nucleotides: TGTGCCAGCAGGCATTTTAGCTCCTACAATGAGCAGTTCTTC. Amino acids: CASRHFSSYNEQFF.

CDR3 bases: TGTGCCAGCAGCTTCCGGCCGGGGACCACTGAAGCTTTCTTT. Translation: CASSFRPGTTEAFF. V usage is TRBV5-4 and J usage is TRBJ1-1, with D tentatively TRBD1 (5 bases). The CDR3 length is 14 residues. V gave up 2 bases and J gave up 4 bases, with 12 bases separating them. Per germline, CDR1 SGHNT and CDR2 YYREEE (reference sequence).

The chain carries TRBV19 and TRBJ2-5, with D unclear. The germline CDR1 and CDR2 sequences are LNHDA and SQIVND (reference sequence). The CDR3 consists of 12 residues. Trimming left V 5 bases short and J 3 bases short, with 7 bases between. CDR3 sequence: CASSVSKETQYF. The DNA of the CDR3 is TGTGCCAGTAGTGTCTCAAAAGAGACCCAGTACTTC.

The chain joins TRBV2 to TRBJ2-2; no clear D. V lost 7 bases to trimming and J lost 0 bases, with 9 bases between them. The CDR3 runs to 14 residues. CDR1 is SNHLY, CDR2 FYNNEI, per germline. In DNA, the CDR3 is TGTGCCAGCAAGGCTTCTGCGAACACCGGGGAGCTGTTTTTT. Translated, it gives CASKASANTGELFF.